A single sample gave rise to the 17 T cell receptor beta chains below, sequenced in a study of glioma-infiltrating T cells. Amplification of TCR alpha and beta CDR3 regions from RNA used iRepertoire nested multiplex PCR. TCRdb used MiXCR to reprocess the multiplex PCR reads, holding one entry per CDR3 protein. Of 100,000 to 150,000 distinct CDR3 sequences detected, roughly 24% appear once; the ten largest clones hold approximately 14%. The sequenced sample consisted of glioma tissue, nonneoplastic brain tissue, or PBMCs (not recorded which). The receptor set was obtained from a human donor with low-grade glioma or glioblastoma, undergoing nonglioma brain surgery, or in good health (not recorded which).

This clonotype was seen more than once but under ten times. The chain joins TRBV4-2 to TRBJ2-5, with 15 bases that match TRBD2. The germline gives CDR1 LGHNA, CDR2 YNFKEQ. CDR3 length equals 20 residues. The J segment lost 3 bases and the V segment lost 1 base, leaving 12 bases of the junction unmatched. This chain's CDR3 is CASSQGQGLAGGRNKETQYF. The CDR3 nucleotides are TGTGCCAGCAGCCAAGGACAGGGACTAGCGGGAGGCCGAAATAAAGAGACCCAGTACTTC.

The table lists this clonotype with many counts. The chain has TRBV18 and TRBJ2-1; 8 positions match TRBD1. This CDR3 has 15 amino acids. Germline V CDR1 and CDR2: KGHSH, LQKENI. Trimming removed 3 bases from V and 10 bases from J; junction bases left unmatched: 11. The CDR3 spells CASSPPDRVLREQFF. The CDR3 DNA reads as TGTGCCAGCTCACCTCCGGACAGGGTGCTCAGAGAGCAGTTCTTC.

This clonotype was recorded at least ten times. Written as DNA, the CDR3 is TGTGCCACCAGTGGAGGAGGGGAAAGGTTGTCCGGGGAGCTGTTTTTT. As protein: CATSGGGERLSGELFF. The chain links TRBV24-1 to TRBJ2-2; tentative D call: TRBD2 (6 bases). With 5 bases removed from V and 6 bases from J, the gap between germline ends came to 18 bases. The CDR3 length is 16 residues. Germline CDR1 is KGHDR and CDR2 is SFDVKD.

The genes are TRBV4-2 and TRBJ2-7, with 8 bases matching TRBD1. CDR3 size: 15 residues. Looked up from germline, CDR1 is LGHNA and CDR2 is YNFKEQ. V shed 0 bases, J shed 8 bases, and the junction held 9 bases outside the gene matches. The CDR3 bases are TGTGCCAGCAGCCAAGACCAGGGGGCTCTGTACAAGCAGTACTTC. Amino acids: CASSQDQGALYKQYF.

This clonotype has ten or more counts. The rearrangement uses TRBV7-8 and TRBJ2-2, with no clear D. The germline CDR1 and CDR2 sequences are SGHVS and FQNEAQ. This CDR3 region has 13 residues. Trimming took 8 bases from V and 3 from J, leaving 10 bases between them. CDR3 in amino acids: CASGYLYTGELFF. As DNA, the CDR3 is TGTGCCAGCGGCTATCTTTACACCGGGGAGCTGTTTTTT.

As for this clonotype: It may be a read error: a sequence one base away is much more abundant. This chain links TRBV5-1 with TRBJ2-5; a possible D gene is TRBD2 (5 bases). Germline assignment: CDR1 SGHRS and CDR2 YFSETQ. Trimming stripped 5 bases from V and 3 bases from J, with 14 bases between. The CDR3 spans 14 residues. CDR3 protein: CASSNVEVEETQYF. The CDR3 DNA reads as TGCGCCAGCAGTAACGTGGAGGTTGAAGAGACCCAGTACTTC.

This clonotype was counted ten times or more. The chain carries TRBV7-9 and TRBJ2-7, with 8 bases matching TRBD2. CDR1 SEHNR and CDR2 FQNEAQ come from the germline V gene (reference sequence). Unmatched junction bases numbered 8, after V lost 1 base and J lost 0 bases. The CDR3 is 17 amino acids. The CDR3 region is CASSLGPGLGSSYEQYF. The CDR3 nucleotides read TGTGCCAGCAGCTTAGGTCCGGGACTAGGGTCCTCCTACGAGCAGTACTTC.

Comment on this clonotype: A clone one base away is much larger, so this may be a read error. The V call is TRBV12-3 or TRBV12-4, the J call TRBJ1-6; unclear D gene. V dropped 3 bases and J dropped 10 bases, with 10 bases sitting between them. The CDR3 extends over 13 amino acids. The CDR3 loop is CASSFSGHSPLHF. Written as DNA, the CDR3 is TGTGCCAGCAGTTTCTCCGGGCACTCACCCCTCCACTTT.

This clonotype appeared many times. The chain couples TRBV7-2 to TRBJ2-5, with a tentative D call TRBD2 (5 bases). Germline CDR1 is SGHTA and CDR2 is FQGNSA. The CDR3 length is 12 residues. Deletions cut 5 bases from V and 4 bases from J, with 8 bases between. The CDR3 bases are TGTGCCAGCAGCCCCAGCGGAGAGACCCAGTACTTC. As protein: CASSPSGETQYF.

This clonotype was seen many times. This CDR3 reads CATSRVLLWGDREKLFF. CDR3 nucleotides: TGTGCCACCAGCAGAGTACTATTGTGGGGGGACCGTGAAAAACTGTTTTTT. The chain combines TRBV15 with TRBJ1-4; D is possibly TRBD1 (5 bases). The CDR3 consists of 17 residues. Germline assignment: CDR1 LNHNV and CDR2 YYDKDF (reference sequence). Trimming took off 1 base at V and 7 bases at J, with 19 bases between the two ends. Full variable domain (missing parts from reference TRBV15 and TRBJ1-4): DAMVIQNPRYQVTQFGKPVTLSCSQTLNHNVMYWYQQKSSQAPKLLFHYYDKDFNNEADTPDNFQSRRPNTSFCFLDIRSPGLGDTAMYLCATSRVLLWGDREKLFFGSGTQLSVL.

This clonotype showed up many times. The chain joins TRBV3-1 to TRBJ2-4; no clear D gene. This CDR3 region has 11 residues. The V and J ends lost 4 bases and 5 bases respectively, with 3 bases between them. Germline V lookup: CDR1 LGHDT, CDR2 YNNKEL (reference sequence). The CDR3 nucleotides are TGTGCCAGCAGCCTAGAAAACATTCAGTACTTC. Translated, it gives CASSLENIQYF. Using reference TRBV3-1 and TRBJ2-4 for the parts outside the CDR3, the full variable domain is DTAVSQTPKYLVTQMGNDKSIKCEQNLGHDTMYWYKQDSKKFLKIMFSYNNKELIINETVPNRFSPKSPDKAHLNLHINSLELGDSAVYFCASSLENIQYFGAGTRLSVL.

This clonotype was seen a few times. V and J are TRBV11-2 and TRBJ2-3; D remains ambiguous. The V end was cut by 5 bases, the J end by 2 bases, with 8 bases between. This CDR3 is built from 13 residues. From germline, CDR1 is SGHAT and CDR2 FQNNGV. This CDR3 is CASSLSYTDTQYF. DNA for the CDR3: TGTGCCAGCAGCCTGTCGTACACAGATACGCAGTATTTT.

J is TRBJ2-5 and V is TRBV5-6; D is perhaps TRBD1 (5 bases). This CDR3 has 15 residues. Trimming removed 4 bases from V and 0 bases from J, with 13 bases in between. CDR1 is SGHDT and CDR2 is YYEEEE in the germline V gene. CDR3 sequence: CASSPTQGYQETQYF. The DNA for the CDR3 is TGTGCCAGCAGCCCCACCCAGGGTTACCAAGAGACCCAGTACTTC.

This clonotype was seen at least ten times. V gene TRBV6-1 combines with J gene TRBJ2-3; 9 bases match TRBD1. J was trimmed by 3 bases and V by 11 bases; bases with no gene match: 9. Germline assignment: CDR1 MNHNS and CDR2 SASEGT. This CDR3 is 14 amino acids long. CDR3 nucleotide sequence: TGTGCCGCCAAGACCGGGACAGGGACAGATACGCAGTATTTT. It codes for CAAKTGTGTDTQYF.

Of note for this clonotype: It may be a read error: a sequence one base away is much more abundant. The rearrangement uses TRBV19 and TRBJ1-1; D is ambiguous. The CDR3 runs 14 residues. Germline-derived CDR1 and CDR2 are LNHDA and SQIVND (reference sequence). DNA for the CDR3: TGTGCCAGTAGTAACTTTCGCAAGAACCCTGAAGCTTTCTTT. Its translation is CASSNFRKNPEAFF.

Many counts were recorded for this clonotype. The V and J genes are TRBV14 and TRBJ2-3, with D perhaps matching TRBD2 (6 bases). CDR1 is SGHDN and CDR2 is FVKESK in the germline V gene. This CDR3 comprises 17 residues. The V end was cut by 1 base, the J end by 3 bases, with 17 bases between. The CDR3 DNA is TGTGCCAGCAGCCAAGGGAGGGCACTTTTCCAGACAGATACGCAGTATTTT. Amino acids: CASSQGRALFQTDTQYF.

This clonotype has only a few counts. This chain links TRBV29-1 with TRBJ1-2; 11 bases align to TRBD1. CDR1 is SQVTM and CDR2 is ANQGSEA in the germline V gene. After removal of 7 bases from V and 6 bases from J, the junction contained 7 bases not matched to a gene. This CDR3 has 13 amino acids. The CDR3 DNA follows: TGCAGCGCTACGGACAGGGGGCAGAATGGCTACACCTTC. It encodes CSATDRGQNGYTF.